Listed here is a single TCR beta chain. Germline values: CDR1 GTSNPN, CDR2 SVGIG (reference sequence). The CDR3 has 14 residues. With 0 bases clipped from V and 8 bases from J, the junction kept 8 bases outside the gene matches. The data were obtained in a study of blood T cell repertoires in COVID-19. Study at large: T cells, B-cell-depleted T cells, or PBMCs supplied cDNA or gDNA.

In the original analysis: Estimated nucleated cell counts came from reference gene primer amplification. Sequenced by immunoSEQ multiplex PCR; TCRdb stores in-frame clones only, minus some. The DNA was the basis for D and trimming; V, J and clone size are from that table. The table lists 150,000 to 250,000 clones, 65% to 85% of them singletons. The participants were between about 18 and 90 years old and came from about two dozen US areas. Categorization into cohorts depended on clinical history that participants reported. The chain is built from TRBV30 and TRBJ1-2; 8 nucleotides agree with TRBD1. Sequencing was done on a sample of PBMCs or T cells enriched from blood (not recorded which). This TCR derives from a man aged 40-49 years who had recovered from COVID-19. The CDR3 DNA reads TGTGCCTGGAGTGTCGGGGGGACAGGCTTCGGCTACACCTTC. This encodes CAWSVGGTGFGYTF.